Below, 32 T cell receptor beta chains from the same sample are listed, as sequenced in a study of T-cell memory formation after mild COVID-19. One entry per CDR3 protein results from TCRdb running MiXCR on the 5' RACE reads. The sample has about 180,000 distinct CDR3 sequences, roughly 17% seen once; the top ten hold around 2%. Material: PBMCs or a T cell subset sorted from them (not recorded which). All receptors come from an adult woman who had mild COVID-19 (a few samples of this study predate the infection). Cell type and time point are not known.

This clonotype was counted between two and nine times. V gene TRBV20-1 combines with J gene TRBJ2-1, with D tentatively TRBD2 (6 bases). Trimming took off 5 bases at V and 1 base at J, with 9 bases between the two ends. Germline-derived CDR1 and CDR2 are DFQATT and SNEGSKA (reference sequence). The CDR3 covers 13 residues. CDR3 sequence (DNA): TGCAGTGCTGGGGGGACTTCCTACAATGAGCAGTTCTTC. Translating gives CSAGGTSYNEQFF.

Details on this clonotype: Since a much larger clone is just one base distant, this may be a read error. This chain joins TRBV3-1 and TRBJ2-7; D unclear. This CDR3 region has 11 residues. Germline V gene sequence: CDR1 LGHDT, CDR2 YNNKEL (reference sequence). V shed 2 bases and J shed 4 bases, with 3 bases lying between them. The CDR3 coding sequence is TGTGCCAGCAGCCAAATGTACGAGCAGTACTTC. This gives the protein CASSQMYEQYF.

The rearrangement uses TRBV5-1 and TRBJ2-6; 7 bases line up with TRBD1. V shed 8 bases and J 0 bases; nucleotides not matched to a gene: 11. Germline assignment: CDR1 SGHRS and CDR2 YFSETQ. This CDR3 has 17 amino acids. The CDR3 here is CASLPLPGGSGANVLTF. The CDR3 DNA follows: TGCGCCAGTCTCCCCCTCCCAGGGGGCTCTGGGGCCAACGTCCTGACTTTC.

In its sample, this clonotype was seen a few times. The genes are TRBV29-1 and TRBJ2-7; 7 bases map to TRBD1. Trimming at V came to 6 bases and at J to 0 bases, leaving 5 bases not matched to a gene. The germline V gene encodes CDR1 SQVTM and CDR2 ANQGSEA. CDR3 length: 13 residues. DNA of the CDR3: TGCAGCGTGGACAGGCTGAGCTCCTACGAGCAGTACTTC. Amino acids: CSVDRLSSYEQYF.

This clonotype has only a few counts. V usage is TRBV7-9 and J usage is TRBJ2-3; D uncertain. The germline gives CDR1 SEHNR, CDR2 FQNEAQ (reference sequence). The CDR3 is 15 amino acids. Trimming left V 3 bases short and J 2 bases short, with 12 bases between. CDR3 sequence: CASSFSSQPTDTQYF. Here the CDR3 DNA reads TGTGCCAGCAGCTTTAGCTCGCAACCCACAGATACGCAGTATTTT.

The chain employs TRBV4-2 and TRBJ1-1; 9 nucleotides line up with TRBD1. This CDR3 region has 16 residues. Germline V CDR1 and CDR2: LGHNA, YNFKEQ. Trimming at V came to 4 bases and at J to 5 bases, leaving 11 bases not matched to a gene. DNA for the CDR3: TGTGCCAGCAGCCGACCCTCAGGACAGGGGCGTACTGAAGCTTTCTTT. As protein: CASSRPSGQGRTEAFF.

Only a few counts were recorded for this clonotype. The CDR3 loop reads CASSYGGQGYEQYF. CDR3 sequence (DNA): TGTGCCAGCAGTTACGGGGGACAGGGGTACGAGCAGTACTTC. This chain connects TRBV6-5 to TRBJ2-7; 10 nucleotides align to TRBD1. CDR3 length equals 14 residues. CDR1 and CDR2 from the germline V gene are MNHEY and SVGAGI. Trimming removed 2 bases from V and 4 bases from J; junction bases left unmatched: 2.

This clonotype was counted only a few times. The chain couples TRBV7-8 to TRBJ2-1; TRBD2 aligns across 10 bases. V trimming: 0 bases; J trimming: 9 bases; junction bases outside the gene matches: 2. The CDR3 is made up of 14 amino acids. Germline loops: CDR1 SGHVS, CDR2 FQNEAQ. Here the CDR3 DNA reads TGTGCCAGCAGCTTAGCTAGCGGGGGGAGTGAGCAGTTCTTC. Translation gives CASSLASGGSEQFF.

This clonotype was counted between two and nine times. The genes are TRBV6-1 and TRBJ2-3; 7 bases map to TRBD1. V lost 7 bases to trimming and J lost 2 bases; unmatched junction nucleotides: 9. Germline V gene sequence: CDR1 MNHNS, CDR2 SASEGT. The CDR3 runs 15 residues. The CDR3 DNA reads TGTGCCAGCATTCCCAGAGGACAGGCCACAGATACGCAGTATTTT. Translating gives CASIPRGQATDTQYF.

The rearrangement uses TRBV20-1 and TRBJ2-1; 10 bases are a match to TRBD2. CDR1 and CDR2 from the germline V gene are DFQATT and SNEGSKA (reference sequence). After removal of 5 bases from V and 0 bases from J, the junction contained 7 bases not matched to a gene. There are 16 residues in the CDR3. CDR3 loop: CSAGQGLAPSYNEQFF. The CDR3 coding sequence is TGCAGTGCTGGACAGGGACTAGCGCCCTCCTACAATGAGCAGTTCTTC.

This rearrangement joins TRBV24-1 to TRBJ1-5; D uncertain. This CDR3 contains 14 residues. Trimming took 2 bases from V and 4 from J, leaving 8 bases between them. Germline V gene lookup returns CDR1 KGHDR and CDR2 SFDVKD. CDR3 sequence reads: CATSDWSGNQPQHF. The CDR3 DNA reads as TGTGCCACCAGTGATTGGTCGGGGAATCAGCCCCAGCATTTT.

The chain joins TRBV7-6 to TRBJ2-5; tentatively, D is TRBD2 (6 bases). Per the germline V gene, CDR1 is SGHVS and CDR2 is FNYEAQ. V was clipped by 5 bases and J by 5 bases, with 12 bases between them. This CDR3 spans 13 amino acids. CDR3 residues: CASSPGTFETQYF. The CDR3 region has the DNA TGTGCCAGCAGCCCCGGGACTTTCGAGACCCAGTACTTC.

This clonotype was recorded many times. The chain links TRBV7-6 to TRBJ2-1; maybe TRBD2 (5 bases). V lost 4 bases, J lost 0 bases, and 10 bases lay in between. The CDR3 extends over 15 amino acids. Germline V gene lookup returns CDR1 SGHVS and CDR2 FNYEAQ. In nucleotides, the CDR3 is TGTGCCAGCAGCTCTAGCACTAGCTCCTACAATGAGCAGTTCTTC. Residues: CASSSSTSSYNEQFF.

In its sample, this clonotype was seen many times. The chain couples TRBV4-2 to TRBJ1-5; 8 bases align to TRBD1. The CDR3 contains 15 residues. The germline gives CDR1 LGHNA, CDR2 YNFKEQ. J was trimmed by 7 bases and V by 2 bases; bases with no gene match: 7. CDR3 nucleotide sequence: TGTGCCAGCAGCCAAACTGACAGGGGAAGACAGCCCCAGCATTTT. Its translation: CASSQTDRGRQPQHF.

This clonotype turned up a few times. The V gene is TRBV5-1, the J gene TRBJ2-7, with 7 bases matching TRBD1. The J segment lost 6 bases and the V segment lost 0 bases, leaving 6 bases of the junction unmatched. Per the germline V gene, CDR1 is SGHRS and CDR2 is YFSETQ. This CDR3 region has 14 residues. CDR3 sequence reads: CASSLGDRAGEQYF. The DNA of the CDR3 is TGCGCCAGCAGCTTGGGAGACAGGGCAGGCGAGCAGTACTTC.

This clonotype came up a few times. The chain is built from TRBV5-1 and TRBJ1-1; D remains unclear. V was trimmed by 0 bases and J by 0 bases, leaving 6 bases between them. The length of the CDR3 is 14 residues. Germline values: CDR1 SGHRS, CDR2 YFSETQ. The CDR3 sequence: CASSLDTLNTEAFF. The CDR3 DNA reads TGCGCCAGCAGCTTGGACACCTTGAACACTGAAGCTTTCTTT.

The chain uses TRBV12-3 or TRBV12-4 and TRBJ2-2; D perhaps matches TRBD2 (5 bases). CDR3 length: 12 residues. V dropped 6 bases and J dropped 7 bases, with 9 bases sitting between them. CDR3 DNA: TGTGCCAGCAGCTGGACTGGCGGGGAGCTGTTTTTT. Its translation is CASSWTGGELFF.

V gene TRBV6-2 or TRBV6-3 combines with J gene TRBJ1-1; TRBD1 matches 12 bases. The CDR3 consists of 15 residues. Trimming removed 3 bases from V and 10 bases from J; junction bases left unmatched: 9. Germline V gene sequence: CDR1 MNHEY, CDR2 SVGEGT. The CDR3 nucleotides are TGTGCCAGCAGTTATGCCCCCGGGACAGGGGGCCGAGCTTTCTTT. It specifies CASSYAPGTGGRAFF.

This clonotype counts as medium-sized. The V and J genes are TRBV7-2 and TRBJ1-1, with D perhaps TRBD1 (5 bases). CDR1 SGHTA and CDR2 FQGNSA come from the germline V gene. V was pared by 4 bases and J by 0 bases, with 12 bases between. The CDR3 runs 15 residues. The DNA of the CDR3 is TGTGCCAGCAGCTCTAACAGGTTAATGAACACTGAAGCTTTCTTT. This encodes CASSSNRLMNTEAFF.

The V call is TRBV9, the J call TRBJ2-7, with 11 bases matching TRBD2. Germline CDR1 SGDLS, CDR2 YYNGEE. Unmatched junction bases numbered 5, after V lost 0 bases and J lost 0 bases. The CDR3 contains 17 residues. CDR3 protein: CASSVGLGLADSYEQYF. CDR3 nucleotides: TGTGCCAGCAGCGTAGGATTGGGACTAGCGGACTCCTACGAGCAGTACTTC.

This clonotype turned up a few times. This sequence joins TRBV6-5 and TRBJ1-1, with D possibly TRBD1 on 5 matching bases. The CDR3 is 18 residues long. V was pared by 2 bases and J by 0 bases, with 19 bases between. Germline-derived CDR1 and CDR2 are MNHEY and SVGAGI. The CDR3: CASSYAAFAGGVNTEAFF. CDR3 sequence (DNA): TGTGCCAGCAGTTACGCTGCCTTTGCCGGGGGGGTGAACACTGAAGCTTTCTTT.

This clonotype was seen many times. The chain recombines TRBV12-3 or TRBV12-4 with TRBJ2-5; 9 bases are shared with TRBD2. V trimming: 2 bases; J trimming: 1 base; junction bases outside the gene matches: 2. This CDR3 is 15 amino acids long. In nucleotides, the CDR3 is TGTGCCAGCAGTTTAAAGCGGGGGGCCCAAGAGACCCAGTACTTC. Protein product: CASSLKRGAQETQYF.

The rearrangement uses TRBV7-2 and TRBJ2-7; TRBD2 matches 7 bases. Per germline, CDR1 SGHTA and CDR2 FQGNSA. V was clipped by 3 bases and J by 4 bases; unmatched bases: 9. CDR3 length equals 15 residues. Here the CDR3 DNA reads TGTGCCAGCAGCTTCGGCGGGAGAAGCGTATACGAGCAGTACTTC. Amino acids: CASSFGGRSVYEQYF.

This clonotype was observed a handful of times. The V call is TRBV7-9, the J call TRBJ2-7; 7 nucleotides match TRBD1. With 0 bases clipped from V and 3 bases from J, the junction kept 8 bases outside the gene matches. The CDR3 has 16 amino acids. Germline V gene lookup returns CDR1 SEHNR and CDR2 FQNEAQ (reference sequence). This CDR3 reads CASSLADRPSGYEQYF. The DNA of the CDR3 is TGTGCCAGCAGCTTAGCGGACAGGCCCTCGGGCTACGAGCAGTACTTC.

The chain has TRBV7-2 and TRBJ2-7; no clear D gene. V lost 2 bases and J lost 6, with 11 bases in between. This CDR3 has 13 amino acids. Per the germline V gene, CDR1 is SGHTA and CDR2 is FQGNSA. The CDR3, as DNA: TGTGCCAGCAGCTTAAACAGCCTACGCGAGCAGTACTTC. Its protein product is CASSLNSLREQYF.

This clonotype showed up just a few times. CDR3 DNA: TGTGCCAGCAGCCACGGGCGCTCCTACGAGCAGTACTTC. It translates to CASSHGRSYEQYF. The chain joins TRBV3-1 to TRBJ2-7; D is unresolved. The CDR3 extends over 13 amino acids. Trimming shortened V by 3 bases and J by 0 bases, and 6 bases separated the two germline ends. CDR1 LGHDT and CDR2 YNNKEL come from the germline V gene (reference sequence).

The chain has TRBV6-5 and TRBJ2-3; 12 bases are shared with TRBD2. In germline, CDR1 is MNHEY, CDR2 SVGAGI. Losses at the gene ends were 4 bases for V and 0 bases for J; bases not matched to a gene: 14. The CDR3 sequence is 20 residues long. The CDR3 DNA reads as TGTGCCAGCAGTTTCTCCGGACTAGCGGGACCCCGACCTAGCACAGATACGCAGTATTTT. It specifies CASSFSGLAGPRPSTDTQYF.

This rearrangement joins TRBV18 to TRBJ1-4; D gene ambiguous. V was cut by 0 bases and J by 8 bases, with 13 bases left in between. The CDR3 consists of 15 residues. The germline V gene encodes CDR1 KGHSH and CDR2 LQKENI. DNA of the CDR3: TGTGCCAGCTCACCACCTGAAATTCTAGGAGAAAAACTGTTTTTT. Translating it yields CASSPPEILGEKLFF.

This clonotype was seen repeatedly, ten times or more. The gene calls are TRBV6-4 and TRBJ2-3; weak D call: TRBD1 (6 bases). CDR3 length: 15 amino acids. Trimming left V 3 bases short and J 7 bases short, with 17 bases between. Germline CDR1 reads MRHNA; CDR2 reads SNTAGT. CDR3 coding DNA: TGTGCCAGCAGTGAGGGGACACGCACCCGTTATACGCAGTATTTT. Residues: CASSEGTRTRYTQYF.

This chain connects TRBV12-3 or TRBV12-4 to TRBJ2-5; D is unresolved. This CDR3 region has 16 residues. Trimming removed 4 bases from V and 5 bases from J, with 20 bases in between. The CDR3 nucleotides are TGTGCCAGCAGTTCAATCCTTGTTTGGCCCCGGGAGACCCAGTACTTC. Translating it yields CASSSILVWPRETQYF.

The chain recombines TRBV2 with TRBJ2-2, with a tentative D call TRBD1 (6 bases). The CDR3 covers 18 residues. Germline assignment: CDR1 SNHLY and CDR2 FYNNEI. Trimming removed 4 bases at V and 0 bases at J, with 18 bases between. The CDR3 spells CASSGNSGHRANTGELFF. CDR3 DNA: TGTGCCAGCAGTGGAAATTCCGGGCACAGGGCGAACACCGGGGAGCTGTTTTTT.

V is TRBV2 and J is TRBJ2-1, with D possibly being TRBD1 (6 bases). This CDR3 is built from 15 residues. V lost 8 bases and J 8 bases, leaving 22 bases between the germline ends. Per the germline V gene, CDR1 is SNHLY and CDR2 is FYNNEI. CDR3 sequence: CASQISGTRVDEQFF. The CDR3 DNA reads as TGTGCCAGCCAAATATCCGGGACAAGGGTCGATGAGCAGTTCTTC. Full variable domain (rest looked up from reference TRBV2 and TRBJ2-1): EPEVTQTPSHQVTQMGQEVILRCVPISNHLYFYWYRQILGQKVEFLVSFYNNEISEKSEIFDDQFSVERPDGSNFTLKIRSTKLEDSAMYFCASQISGTRVDEQFFGPGTRLTVL.